These 14 T cell receptor beta chains originate from one sample sequenced in a study of quantifying T cell responses using KT2 cells. Study context: RNA was reverse transcribed with TCR alpha and beta constant-region primers.

A single-stranded UMI oligo with SP2 sequence was ligated to cDNA 3' ends. The first PCR ran roughly 4 cycles with an equimolar RC1.1 and RC1.2 beta primer mix. TCRdb recomputed calls from the UMI-ligation and nested PCR reads with MiXCR, one row per CDR3 protein. Of tens of thousands of distinct CDR3 sequences in the sample, around 10% are singletons; the top ten hold 10%. The sequenced material came from PBMCs spiked with cells of the T cell clone KT2. Receptors originate from a human donor.

This clonotype was found many times. The chain couples TRBV6-5 to TRBJ1-4, with TRBD1 matching over 8 bases. The length of the CDR3 is 13 residues. V gave up 6 bases and J gave up 5 bases; unmatched junction bases: 2. Germline CDR1 and CDR2: MNHEY and SVGAGI. The CDR3 is CASSRDRNEKLFF. As DNA, the CDR3 is TGTGCCAGCAGCCGGGACAGGAATGAAAAACTGTTTTTT.

V gene TRBV6-1 combines with J gene TRBJ1-2; D perhaps matches TRBD1 (6 bases). The CDR3 extends over 15 amino acids. V was cut by 3 bases and J by 4 bases, with 15 bases left in between. Germline V gene lookup returns CDR1 MNHNS and CDR2 SASEGT. The CDR3 loop reads CASSEAAGVGYGYTF. The CDR3 nucleotides are TGTGCCAGCAGTGAGGCTGCAGGGGTGGGCTATGGCTACACCTTC.

This clonotype came up many times. The gene calls are TRBV7-9 and TRBJ2-1; 7 nucleotides agree with TRBD1. Trimming removed 1 base from V and 0 bases from J; junction bases left unmatched: 0. Per the germline V gene, CDR1 is SEHNR and CDR2 is FQNEAQ (reference sequence). The CDR3 is made up of 15 amino acids. CDR3 in DNA: TGTGCCAGCAGCTTAGGACAGGGCTCCTACAATGAGCAGTTCTTC. It codes for CASSLGQGSYNEQFF.

This clonotype was picked up one time. This chain joins TRBV19 and TRBJ1-2, with D perhaps TRBD1 (5 bases). CDR1 and CDR2 (germline): LNHDA, SQIVND (reference sequence). Trimming removed 5 bases from V and 4 bases from J, with 20 bases in between. This CDR3 is 16 amino acids long. CDR3: CASSLPGTESFYGYTF. The DNA of the CDR3 is TGTGCCAGTAGTCTCCCCGGGACGGAGAGTTTCTATGGCTACACCTTC.

This clonotype was seen ten or more times. J is TRBJ2-5 and V is TRBV18; no firm D call. The V gene's germline CDR1 is KGHSH and CDR2 LQKENI. This CDR3 has 13 amino acids. The V gene lost 3 bases and the J gene lost 7 bases, with 12 bases spanning the gap. The CDR3 protein is CASSPSQSGTQYF. The CDR3 nucleotides read TGTGCCAGCTCACCTTCTCAGTCCGGGACCCAGTACTTC.

CDR3: CASSDHRDGETQYF. The CDR3 coding sequence is TGCGCCAGCAGCGACCACAGGGATGGGGAGACCCAGTACTTC. This chain connects TRBV5-1 to TRBJ2-5; TRBD1 might be the D (6 bases). The germline V gene encodes CDR1 SGHRS and CDR2 YFSETQ. The V end was cut by 4 bases, the J end by 5 bases, with 15 bases between. This CDR3 spans 14 amino acids.

This clonotype has a handful of counts. The chain links TRBV29-1 to TRBJ2-7; tentative D call: TRBD1 (6 bases). CDR3 length: 12 amino acids. Trimming pared 7 bases from V and 3 bases from J, leaving 13 bases between. Germline V gene data show CDR1 as SQVTM and CDR2 as ANQGSEA. The CDR3, as DNA: TGCAGCGCTTCAGGGGCCCACTACGAGCAGTACTTC. It yields the protein CSASGAHYEQYF.

This clonotype was seen a handful of times. The genes are TRBV3-1 and TRBJ2-3, with TRBD2 as a possible D gene (5 bases). Germline V gene lookup returns CDR1 LGHDT and CDR2 YNNKEL (reference sequence). The V end lost 4 bases, the J end lost 0 bases, and 11 bases lay between the germline ends. The CDR3 is made up of 15 amino acids. CDR3 bases: TGTGCCAGCAGCCGTCGAGCGGCTAGCACAGATACGCAGTATTTT. Amino acids: CASSRRAASTDTQYF.

There are a few counts of this clonotype. The chain employs TRBV12-3 or TRBV12-4 and TRBJ2-1; D possibly corresponds to TRBD2 (6 bases). The CDR3 consists of 16 residues. Deletions cut 4 bases from V and 0 bases from J, with 13 bases between. For the CDR3, the DNA is TGTGCCAGCAGTTCACCGGGACTGAACTCCTACAATGAGCAGTTCTTC. Protein sequence: CASSSPGLNSYNEQFF.

This clonotype appeared many times. V gene TRBV13 combines with J gene TRBJ1-1; D remains unclear. Germline V gene lookup returns CDR1 PRHDT and CDR2 FYEKMQ (reference sequence). Trimming shortened V by 4 bases and J by 3 bases, and 9 bases separated the two germline ends. CDR3 length equals 13 residues. The CDR3 bases are TGTGCCAGCAGCTCCACTGCCCACACTGAAGCTTTCTTT. Translated: CASSSTAHTEAFF.

This clonotype was found many times. This chain uses TRBV3-1 with TRBJ1-3; D remains unclear. Trimming removed 1 base at V and 7 bases at J, with 5 bases between. Germline CDR1 is LGHDT and CDR2 is YNNKEL (reference sequence). This CDR3 comprises 12 residues. The CDR3 bases are TGTGCCAGCAGCCAAGTCGAGAACACCATATATTTT. This gives the protein CASSQVENTIYF.

Many counts were recorded for this clonotype. This chain connects TRBV6-5 to TRBJ2-3; D may be TRBD2 (5 bases). V gave up 5 bases and J gave up 1 base, with 16 bases separating them. Germline CDR1 is MNHEY and CDR2 is SVGAGI. The CDR3 sequence is 16 residues long. The CDR3 coding sequence is TGTGCCAGCAGTCCCCGACTACCCGGGGGCACAGATACGCAGTATTTT. Its protein product is CASSPRLPGGTDTQYF.

This clonotype was recorded many times. The rearrangement joins TRBV9 to TRBJ2-3; D gene uncertain. Germline CDR1 SGDLS, CDR2 YYNGEE. The CDR3 is made up of 15 amino acids. Trimming shortened V by 3 bases and J by 2 bases, and 13 bases separated the two germline ends. CDR3 protein: CASSAHHGPTDTQYF. In DNA, the CDR3 is TGTGCCAGCAGCGCCCACCATGGCCCCACAGATACGCAGTATTTT.

This clonotype has just a few counts. The chain carries TRBV19 and TRBJ1-6, with 8 bases fitting TRBD1. V trimming: 7 bases; J trimming: 9 bases; junction bases outside the gene matches: 5. Germline CDR1 and CDR2: LNHDA and SQIVND (reference sequence). The CDR3 is made up of 13 amino acids. CDR3 coding DNA: TGTGCCAGTACTGGGACAGGCCTTTCACCCCTCCACTTT. This encodes CASTGTGLSPLHF.